The clone carrying this TCR beta chain was counted ten times or more. This record belongs to a study of regulatory T cells in long-lasting Graves disease. The germline CDR1 and CDR2 sequences are KGHDR and SFDVKD. Deletions cut 4 bases from V and 8 bases from J, with 19 bases between. This CDR3 is built from 15 residues. Time point meaning: newly diagnosed GD, antithyroid drugs for less than 3 months. PBMC RNA served as the TCR library source. Libraries of TCR beta came from iRepertoire HTBI primers plus Arm-PCR of CDR3 regions. TCRdb re-called the multiplex PCR reads through MiXCR, storing one row per CDR3 protein. The sample lists about 380,000 distinct CDR3 sequences, around a sixth occurring once.

The clonotype originates from a female donor with Graves disease. The chain recombines TRBV24-1 with TRBJ1-2, with D hard to call. Specimen: peripheral blood mononuclear cells (PBMCs), collected at new diagnosis, from a patient treated with antithyroid drugs. The CDR3 DNA reads as TGTGCCACCAGTGAAAGGCCTTCCCCCGTGGGAGGCTACACCTTC. Translation gives CATSERPSPVGGYTF.